This entry features one TCR beta chain sequence. The antigen remains unidentified. CDR1 is LGHNA, CDR2 YSLEER, per germline. CDR3 length equals 15 residues. V shed 3 bases and J 4 bases; nucleotides not matched to a gene: 4. Time point in this sample: week 11, during vaccination. The content of each vaccine dose was 300 ug of mutant IDH1 20-mer peptide, and topical imiquimod accompanied it. Produced via immunoSEQ multiplex PCR; TCRdb's table is partial and in-frame only. The sample lists 35,000 to 40,000 clones, around 84% seen once, with about 2.3% in the top ten. This record comes from a study of a mutant IDH1 vaccine in newly diagnosed glioma. Overall study: Initiation of the vaccine course occurred 4-6 weeks after radiotherapy alone, or alongside temozolomide cycles. Treated patients comprised about 60% males and approximately 40% females, mean age roughly 44 years. Study findings and constraints: Induction of immune responses by the vaccine occurred in approximately 92% of patients. Pseudoprogression appeared independent of alterations in top peripheral clonotypes.

The chain combines TRBV4-3 with TRBJ2-1; 9 bases line up with TRBD2. This sample comprised PBMCs, obtained from a glioma patient whose treatment included an IDH1 peptide vaccine. This TCR derives from a middle-aged man with glioma. CDR3 region: CASSQPTSGYNEQFF. DNA of the CDR3: TGCGCCAGCAGCCAGCCAACTAGCGGGTACAATGAGCAGTTCTTC.